Shown below are 14 T cell receptor beta chains from a single sample sequenced in a study of blood T cell repertoires in COVID-19. Assay: immunoSEQ multiplex PCR; the TCRdb copy retains only in-frame clones and omits some. The data show 200,000 to 250,000 clones, approximately 78% seen once. Sequencing was done on a sample of peripheral blood. All receptors come from a young woman with acute or convalescent COVID-19.

This clone has just one count. The gene calls are TRBV5-6 and TRBJ1-5; D remains unclear. V lost 4 bases to trimming and J lost 4 bases, with 6 bases between them. From germline, CDR1 is SGHDT and CDR2 YYEEEE. This CDR3 contains 12 residues. In DNA form, the CDR3 reads TGTGCCAGCAGCACGGTTAATCAGCCCCAGCATTTT. Translating it yields CASSTVNQPQHF.

This chain joins TRBV5-6 and TRBJ2-3; D might be TRBD2 (5 bases). CDR1 and CDR2 (germline): SGHDT, YYEEEE. V lost 0 bases, J lost 2 bases, and 10 bases lay in between. The CDR3 is made up of 15 amino acids. CDR3 amino acids: CASSLVAGHTDTQYF. CDR3 nucleotide sequence: TGTGCCAGCAGCTTGGTGGCGGGTCACACAGATACGCAGTATTTT.

The chain links TRBV27 to TRBJ1-1; D may be TRBD1 (5 bases). There are 13 residues in the CDR3. From germline, CDR1 is MNHEY and CDR2 SMNVEV (reference sequence). With 5 bases removed from V and 7 bases from J, the gap between germline ends came to 14 bases. Here the CDR3 DNA reads TGTGCCAGCAGTCCCCCAAACAGGAATGAAGCTTTCTTT. Its protein is CASSPPNRNEAFF.

The gene calls are TRBV29-1 and TRBJ2-1; the D gene is possibly TRBD1 (6 bases). The germline V and J ends were trimmed by 6 bases and 6 bases, with 27 bases remaining between them. The germline CDR1 and CDR2 sequences are SQVTM and ANQGSEA. The CDR3 is made up of 17 amino acids. Here the CDR3 DNA reads TGCAGCGTCCGCGAACGTCGAACAGGGTTCGTGGGCAATGAGCAGTTCTTC. Translating it yields CSVRERRTGFVGNEQFF.

The chain uses TRBV6-2 or TRBV6-3 and TRBJ1-2, with D unclear. CDR1 MNHEY and CDR2 SVGEGT come from the germline V gene. The CDR3 length is 13 residues. V was pared by 6 bases and J by 4 bases, with 12 bases between. CDR3 region: CASSNTASYGYTF. DNA for the CDR3: TGTGCCAGCAGCAACACAGCCTCCTATGGCTACACCTTC.

This clone has only one observation. The V call is TRBV10-3, the J call TRBJ1-6; D possibly corresponds to TRBD1 (6 bases). There are 16 residues in the CDR3. From germline, CDR1 is ENHRY and CDR2 SYGVKD. The V end lost 0 bases, the J end lost 7 bases, and 13 bases lay between the germline ends. The CDR3 region has the DNA TGTGCCATCAGTGAGTCGTCAGGGGACGGCAATTCACCCCTCCACTTT. Its translation is CAISESSGDGNSPLHF.

This clone occurred once. The chain recombines TRBV6-5 with TRBJ2-1; no firm D call. The CDR3 contains 16 residues. The V end was cut by 2 bases, the J end by 0 bases, with 11 bases between. Germline V gene data show CDR1 as MNHEY and CDR2 as SVGAGI. The chain's CDR3 is CASSYEGVGSYNEQFF. The CDR3 DNA reads TGTGCCAGCAGTTACGAAGGAGTTGGCTCCTACAATGAGCAGTTCTTC.

The rearrangement uses TRBV13 and TRBJ2-2, with 14 bases matching TRBD2. Germline V gives CDR1 PRHDT, CDR2 FYEKMQ (reference sequence). CDR3 length: 19 amino acids. V dropped 0 bases and J dropped 4; count of bases not matched to a gene: 7. For the CDR3, the DNA is TGTGCCAGCAGCTTAGGCCTGATTGGGACTAGCGGGAGCACCGGGGAGCTGTTTTTT. Translated, it gives CASSLGLIGTSGSTGELFF.

A single count supports this clone. The chain links TRBV6-6 to TRBJ1-5; TRBD1 aligns across 8 bases. The CDR3 has 18 amino acids. The ends lost 5 bases at V and 1 base at J; junction bases unmatched: 13. The germline V gene encodes CDR1 MNHNY and CDR2 SVGAGI (reference sequence). DNA for the CDR3: TGTGCCAGCAGTCCATTAACAGGGGGTTTGGGGAGCAATCAGCCCCAGCATTTT. Its protein product is CASSPLTGGLGSNQPQHF.

The chain is built from TRBV15 and TRBJ2-3; 7 positions match TRBD1. V shed 1 base and J 4 bases; nucleotides not matched to a gene: 5. The CDR3 totals 15 residues. Germline CDR1 LNHNV, CDR2 YYDKDF (reference sequence). CDR3 sequence (DNA): TGTGCCACCAGCAGAGGCGGGCAGGGGGCAGATACGCAGTATTTT. This gives the protein CATSRGGQGADTQYF. Complete variable domain (other parts from reference TRBV15 and TRBJ2-3): DAMVIQNPRYQVTQFGKPVTLSCSQTLNHNVMYWYQQKSSQAPKLLFHYYDKDFNNEADTPDNFQSRRPNTSFCFLDIRSPGLGDTAMYLCATSRGGQGADTQYFGPGTRLTVL.

The J gene is TRBJ1-2, the V gene TRBV7-8; D unresolved. Trimming stripped 5 bases from V and 4 bases from J, with 14 bases between. CDR3 length equals 14 residues. Germline CDR1 and CDR2: SGHVS and FQNEAQ. The CDR3 DNA sequence: TGTGCCAGCAGCCCGCCTGGGGAGTCCTATGGCTACACCTTC. It encodes CASSPPGESYGYTF.

The chain joins TRBV6-5 to TRBJ2-7; D unclear. CDR3 length: 14 residues. V was clipped by 0 bases and J by 3 bases, with 9 bases between them. The V gene's germline CDR1 is MNHEY and CDR2 SVGAGI. The CDR3 here is CASSYSSPSYEQYF. The CDR3, as DNA: TGTGCCAGCAGTTACTCTAGCCCCAGCTACGAGCAGTACTTC.

V gene TRBV30 combines with J gene TRBJ1-6; D is uncertain. CDR1 is GTSNPN, CDR2 SVGIG, per germline (reference sequence). The CDR3 consists of 12 residues. V shed 1 base and J shed 11 bases, with 9 bases lying between them. CDR3 coding DNA: TGTGCCTGGAGTGGGTCGGCGGCACCCCTCCACTTT. Its protein product is CAWSGSAAPLHF.

This chain connects TRBV20-1 to TRBJ2-7, with D uncertain. The CDR3 runs to 11 residues. Germline assignment: CDR1 DFQATT and CDR2 SNEGSKA (reference sequence). With 6 bases removed from V and 4 bases from J, the gap between germline ends came to 10 bases. The CDR3 is CSANCTYEQYF. The CDR3 DNA reads as TGCAGTGCCAATTGTACTTACGAGCAGTACTTC.